The rows below give T cell receptor beta chains drawn from one sample of a study of CD8+CD57+ T cells in acquired aplastic anemia. TCRdb re-called the reads with MiXCR, one entry per CDR3 protein. Among around 210,000 distinct CDR3 sequences listed, 55% to 65% were seen once. Sequencing used sorted CD4+, CD8+, or CD8+CD57+ T cells (not recorded which) from PBMCs. The receptors stem from a human donor with aplastic anemia. The CDR3 runs from the conserved cysteine through the conserved F or W. The D gene is left open where the match is weak. Clone sizes are given selectively: once, few, many, or a class where the clone is expanded.

>TRBJ1-2|.|14|TRBV10-3|.
TGTGCCAGCAGTCAACAGTTGGTAAGGGATGGCTACACCTTC
CASSQQLVRDGYTF
>TRBJ1-2|TRBD1|13|TRBV5-8|few
TGTGCCATTCGACAGGGGGCATCGGACGGCTACACCTTC
CAIRQGASDGYTF
>TRBJ2-3|TRBD2|16|TRBV24-1|few
TGTGCCACCAGTGATTGGAGCGGGAGCTCGACAGATACGCAGTATTTT
CATSDWSGSSTDTQYF
>TRBJ2-3|.|15|TRBV25-1|.
TGTGCCAGCAGTGGACCCCGCTGGGCTTCGGATACGCAGTATTTT
CASSGPRWASDTQYF
>TRBJ1-1|.|13|TRBV10-3|.
TGTGCCACTGGACAGCTTATGAACACTGAAGCTTTCTTT
CATGQLMNTEAFF
>TRBJ2-6|TRBD1|17|TRBV20-1|once
TGCAGTGCCCCGGGGACAGGGAGTCTCGGCGGGGCCAACGTCCTGACTTTC
CSAPGTGSLGGANVLTF
>TRBJ2-7|.|12|TRBV12-3/TRBV12-4|.
TGTGCCAGCAGGGCAAACAGCTACGAGCAGTACTTC
CASRANSYEQYF
>TRBJ1-2|.|14|TRBV20-1|.
TGCAGTGCTCCCGGGACTAGGGATAACTATGGCTACACCTTC
CSAPGTRDNYGYTF
>TRBJ1-2|.|13|TRBV2|.
TGTGCCAGCAGTGAAAGGCTGAACTCTGGCTACACCTTT
CASSERLNSGYTF
>TRBJ2-5|TRBD1|13|TRBV7-9|.
TGTGCCAGCAGCCCCGGGACAGCAGAGACCCAGTACTTC
CASSPGTAETQYF
>TRBJ2-7|.|14|TRBV20-1|many
TGCAGTGCTAGAGATCTAGACGGCTCCTACGAGCAGTACTTC
CSARDLDGSYEQYF
>TRBJ2-5|.|13|TRBV20-1|many
TGCAGTGCTACCTGGGGGTACCAAGAGACCCAGTACTTC
CSATWGYQETQYF
>TRBJ1-3|.|16|TRBV2|.
TGTGCCAGCAGTGAAGCGCACCGGGATTCTGGAAACACCATATATTTT
CASSEAHRDSGNTIYF
>TRBJ2-3|.|14|TRBV9|.
TGTGCCAGCAGCCCAGGGGGGGGCCCAGATACGCAGTATTTT
CASSPGGGPDTQYF
>TRBJ2-1|.|12|TRBV7-2|.
TGTGCCAGCAGCTTACGAGACGGTGAGCAGTTCTTC
CASSLRDGEQFF
>TRBJ1-6|TRBD1|13|TRBV19|few
TGTGCCACCAAACAGGGGGAGGGTTCACCCCTCCACTTT
CATKQGEGSPLHF
>TRBJ1-1|TRBD1|18|TRBV15|.
TGTGCCACCAGCAGCTCCAGGTCGGGACAGGAGAAGAACACTGAAGCTTTCTTT
CATSSSRSGQEKNTEAFF
>TRBJ1-1|.|11|TRBV10-3|.
TGTGCCATCAGTGAGTCAGCTGAAGCTTTCTTT
CAISESAEAFF
>TRBJ1-2|TRBD1|16|TRBV7-9|.
TGTGCCAGCAGCTCTACGACAGGGGCCCAGTGGTATGGCTACACCTTC
CASSSTTGAQWYGYTF
>TRBJ2-5|TRBD2|17|TRBV5-1|.
TGCGCCAGCAGCTCAATGCGGGGGACTAGCGACCAAGAGACCCAGTACTTC
CASSSMRGTSDQETQYF
>TRBJ2-7|.|12|TRBV29-1|.
TGCAGCGTTGCCGGGATTGCCTACGAGCAGTACTTC
CSVAGIAYEQYF
>TRBJ2-3|.|11|TRBV9|.
TGTGCCAGCAGCGGGACTTTGCCGCAGTATTTT
CASSGTLPQYF
>TRBJ2-1|TRBD2|15|TRBV9|.
TGTGCCAGCAGCGTAGGACGGGGGGCCTACAATGAGCAGTTCTTC
CASSVGRGAYNEQFF
>TRBJ2-2|.|14|TRBV12-3/TRBV12-4|.
TGTGCCAGCAGTTACACGACCACGACCGGGGAGCTGTTTTTT
CASSYTTTTGELFF
>TRBJ2-7|.|14|TRBV10-3|.
TGTGCCATCAGTGAGTCGATAGGAAGCCACGAGCAGTACTTC
CAISESIGSHEQYF
>TRBJ2-7|.|13|TRBV5-5|.
TGTGCCAGCAACTGGGGAGGCAGATACGAGCAGTACTTC
CASNWGGRYEQYF
>TRBJ2-2|.|13|TRBV24-1|.
TGTGCCACCAGTGACCGAGCCACCGGGGAGCTGTTTTTT
CATSDRATGELFF
>TRBJ2-7|.|14|TRBV2|.
TGTGCCAGCAGGAGGGGAGGTGGGCTATACGAGCAGTACTTC
CASRRGGGLYEQYF
>TRBJ2-3|TRBD2|15|TRBV20-1|.
TGCAGTGCTAGCTTAGCGGGAACTAGCACAGATACGCAGTATTTT
CSASLAGTSTDTQYF
>TRBJ1-2|.|12|TRBV19|.
TGTGCCAGTACAGGAACTGGCTATGGCTACACCTTC
CASTGTGYGYTF
>TRBJ1-5|TRBD1|15|TRBV20-1|.
TGCAGTGCTAGCTCCGGGACAGGAATCAATCAGCCCCAGCATTTT
CSASSGTGINQPQHF
>TRBJ1-4|.|14|TRBV10-3|few
TGTGCCATCAGTGATGGACCGACTAATGAAAAACTGTTTTTT
CAISDGPTNEKLFF
>TRBJ2-1|.|15|TRBV7-7|.
TGTGCTAGCAGCAGGTCCTCGGGGACATACAATGAGCAGTTCTTC
CASSRSSGTYNEQFF
>TRBJ2-7|.|11|TRBV2|.
TGTGCCAGCAGGAACAACTACGAGCAGTACTTC
CASRNNYEQYF
>TRBJ1-1|.|14|TRBV15|few
TGTGCCACCAGCAGCACAGGGTCGAGTACTGAAGCTTTCTTT
CATSSTGSSTEAFF
>TRBJ1-4|.|15|TRBV19|.
TGTGCCACCAAGGAGGGGGGGGCGACTAATGAAAAACTGTTTTTT
CATKEGGATNEKLFF
>TRBJ1-5|.|15|TRBV6-1|many
TGTGCCAGCACTTTTTCAGGGGATAGCAATCAGCCCCAGCATTTT
CASTFSGDSNQPQHF
>TRBJ2-6|TRBD1|14|TRBV29-1|.
TGCAGCGTCCCAGGGGGTTCTGGGGCCAACGTCCTGACTTTC
CSVPGGSGANVLTF
>TRBJ2-6|.|16|TRBV29-1|.
TGCAGCGTGCAAGAAAAGGCCAAGGCTGGGGCCAACGTCCTGACTTTC
CSVQEKAKAGANVLTF
>TRBJ1-2|.|13|TRBV20-1|.
TGCAGTGCGCAAACAACAGGGCGCGGTGGCTACACCTTC
CSAQTTGRGGYTF
>TRBJ1-2|.|14|TRBV7-8|.
TGTGCCAGCAGCTCCGGCGGGGGAGGCTATGGCTACACCTTC
CASSSGGGGYGYTF
>TRBJ1-1|.|12|TRBV20-1|few
TGCAGTGCTACGCCGGGAACCACTGAAGCTTTCTTT
CSATPGTTEAFF
>TRBJ1-1|.|13|TRBV15|.
TGTGCCACCAGCAGAGATCGTGGCACTGAAGCTTTCTTT
CATSRDRGTEAFF
>TRBJ2-7|.|13|TRBV4-1|.
TGTGCCAGCAGCTTTCCGGGAACCTACGAGCAGTACTTC
CASSFPGTYEQYF
>TRBJ2-3|.|15|TRBV5-1|.
TGCGCCAGCAGCTTGGGCGCGACCAGCACAGATACGCAGTATTTT
CASSLGATSTDTQYF
>TRBJ2-1|TRBD2|16|TRBV7-8|.
TGTGCCGGCAGCTCGCCCCTAGCGGGGGCCTCCGGTGAGCAGTTCTTC
CAGSSPLAGASGEQFF
>TRBJ2-7|TRBD1|15|TRBV9|.
TGTGCCAGCAGCTTCAGGACAGGTGTGGGCTACGAGCAGTACTTC
CASSFRTGVGYEQYF
>TRBJ2-7|.|14|TRBV7-9|.
TGTGCCAGCACCCTTAGGGCCGGAGGCTACGAGCAGTACTTC
CASTLRAGGYEQYF
>TRBJ1-1|TRBD1|15|TRBV29-1|few
TGCAGCGTTGATCACCCTACAGGGGGAGGATTCGGTGCTTTCTTT
CSVDHPTGGGFGAFF
>TRBJ2-3|.|16|TRBV12-3/TRBV12-4|.
TGTGCCAGCAGGCCCCTCTCGGGGGGCCCCACAGATACGCAGTATTTT
CASRPLSGGPTDTQYF
>TRBJ1-6|TRBD1|14|TRBV9|many
TGTGCCAGCAGCGGGACAGGATCCAATTCACCCCTCCACTTT
CASSGTGSNSPLHF
>TRBJ2-3|.|14|TRBV2|.
TGTGCCAGCAGTAAGGACTGGAGCACAGATACGCAGTATTTT
CASSKDWSTDTQYF
>TRBJ1-1|.|14|TRBV4-3|.
TGCGCCAGCAGCCAAGACAGGGACGGCACTGAAGCTTTCTTT
CASSQDRDGTEAFF
>TRBJ2-5|.|16|TRBV10-1|.
TGCGCCAGCAGTGATGGTCTGGAGGGGGAACAAGAGACCCAGTACTTC
CASSDGLEGEQETQYF
>TRBJ1-1|TRBD1|15|TRBV5-1|many
TGCGCCAGCAGCCAAGGGACAGCCATGAACACTGAAGCTTTCTTT
CASSQGTAMNTEAFF